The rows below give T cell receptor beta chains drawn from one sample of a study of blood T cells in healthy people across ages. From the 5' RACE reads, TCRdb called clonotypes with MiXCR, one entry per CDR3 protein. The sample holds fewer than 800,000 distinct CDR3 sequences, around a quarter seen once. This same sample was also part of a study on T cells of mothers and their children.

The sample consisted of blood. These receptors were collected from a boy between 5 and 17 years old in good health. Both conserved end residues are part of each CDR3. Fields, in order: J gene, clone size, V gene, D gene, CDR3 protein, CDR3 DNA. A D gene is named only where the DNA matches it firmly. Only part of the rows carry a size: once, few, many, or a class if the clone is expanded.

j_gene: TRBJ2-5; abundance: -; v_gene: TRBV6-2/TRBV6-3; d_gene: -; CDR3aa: CASSYLSQGQETQYF; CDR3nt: TGTGCCAGCAGTTACCTCTCCCAGGGCCAAGAGACCCAGTACTTC
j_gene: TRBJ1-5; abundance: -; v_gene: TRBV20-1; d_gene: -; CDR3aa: CSATVPGAHQPQHF; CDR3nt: TGCAGTGCTACCGTACCAGGGGCTCATCAGCCCCAGCATTTT
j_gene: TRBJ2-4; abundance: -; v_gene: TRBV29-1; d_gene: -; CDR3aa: CSVQGKLAKNIQYF; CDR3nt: TGCAGCGTCCAAGGGAAGTTAGCCAAAAACATTCAGTACTTC
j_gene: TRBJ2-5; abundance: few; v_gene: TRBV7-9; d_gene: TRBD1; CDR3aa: CASSQPGQGAYRETQYF; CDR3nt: TGTGCCAGCAGCCAACCCGGCCAGGGGGCATACCGGGAGACCCAGTACTTC
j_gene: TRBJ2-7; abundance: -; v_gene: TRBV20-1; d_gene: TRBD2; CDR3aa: CSATSVTTYEQYF; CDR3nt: TGCAGTGCAACTAGCGTGACTACCTACGAGCAGTACTTC
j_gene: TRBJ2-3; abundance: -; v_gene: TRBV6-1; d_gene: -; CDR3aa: CASQRADTQYF; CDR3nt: TGTGCCAGCCAGAGGGCAGATACGCAGTATTTT
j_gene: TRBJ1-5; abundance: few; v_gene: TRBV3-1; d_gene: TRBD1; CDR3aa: CASSQDNRGAQPQHF; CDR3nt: TGTGCCAGCAGCCAAGATAACAGGGGCGCCCAGCCCCAGCATTTT
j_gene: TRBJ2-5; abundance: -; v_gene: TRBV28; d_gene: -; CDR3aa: CASTAAGVGQTQYF; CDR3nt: TGTGCCAGCACCGCGGCAGGAGTCGGGCAGACCCAGTACTTC
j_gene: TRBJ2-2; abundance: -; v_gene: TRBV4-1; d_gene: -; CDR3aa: CASSQQPNTGELFF; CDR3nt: TGCGCCAGCAGCCAACAGCCGAACACCGGGGAGCTGTTTTTT
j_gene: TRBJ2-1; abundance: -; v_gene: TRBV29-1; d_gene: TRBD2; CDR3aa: CSVEDTGGPNEQFF; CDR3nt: TGCAGCGTTGAAGATACGGGAGGGCCAAATGAGCAGTTCTTC
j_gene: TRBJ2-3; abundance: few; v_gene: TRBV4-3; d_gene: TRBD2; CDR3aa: CASSQNERGSYTDTQYF; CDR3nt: TGCGCCAGCAGCCAGAACGAGCGGGGGAGCTACACAGATACGCAGTATTTT
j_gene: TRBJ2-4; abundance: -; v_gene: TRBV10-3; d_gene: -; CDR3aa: CAISDSAKNIQYF; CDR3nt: TGTGCCATCAGTGATTCAGCCAAAAACATTCAGTACTTC
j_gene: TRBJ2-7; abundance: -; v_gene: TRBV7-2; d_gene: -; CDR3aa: CASSPWGGMGYEQYF; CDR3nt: TGTGCCAGTAGCCCGTGGGGCGGGATGGGCTACGAGCAGTACTTC
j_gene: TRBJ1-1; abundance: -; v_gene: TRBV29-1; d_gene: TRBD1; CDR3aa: CSVLYGQGITEAFF; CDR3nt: TGCAGCGTCCTATATGGACAGGGCATCACTGAAGCTTTCTTT
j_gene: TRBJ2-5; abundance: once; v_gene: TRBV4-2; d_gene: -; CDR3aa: CASSQENGAGWETQYF; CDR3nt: TGTGCCAGCAGCCAAGAAAACGGGGCGGGTTGGGAGACCCAGTACTTC
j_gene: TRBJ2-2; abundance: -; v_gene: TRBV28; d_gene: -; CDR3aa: CASSFWTATGELFF; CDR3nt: TGTGCCAGCAGTTTCTGGACAGCCACCGGGGAGCTGTTTTTT
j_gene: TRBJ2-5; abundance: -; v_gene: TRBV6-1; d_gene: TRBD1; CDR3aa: CAISGFRPTGAQEETQYF; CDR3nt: TGTGCCATCAGTGGCTTCCGACCCACAGGGGCGCAGGAGGAGACCCAGTACTTC
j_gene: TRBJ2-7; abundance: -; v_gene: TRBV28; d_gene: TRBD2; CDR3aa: CASIQGLGASYEQYF; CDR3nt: TGTGCCAGCATCCAAGGACTAGGGGCTTCCTACGAGCAGTACTTC
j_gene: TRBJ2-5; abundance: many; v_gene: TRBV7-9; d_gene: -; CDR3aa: CASSFPGGETQYF; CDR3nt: TGTGCCAGCAGCTTCCCTGGGGGAGAGACCCAGTACTTC
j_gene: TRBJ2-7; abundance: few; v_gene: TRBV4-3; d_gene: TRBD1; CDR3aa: CASSHGQGRYEQYF; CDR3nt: TGCGCCAGCAGCCATGGACAGGGGCGCTACGAGCAGTACTTC
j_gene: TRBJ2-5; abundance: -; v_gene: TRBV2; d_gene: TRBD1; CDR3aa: CASGRDSLQETQYF; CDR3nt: TGTGCCAGCGGACGGGACAGCCTCCAAGAGACCCAGTACTTC
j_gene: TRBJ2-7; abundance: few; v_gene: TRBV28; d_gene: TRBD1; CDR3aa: CAIQRDRAHEQYF; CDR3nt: TGTGCCATCCAAAGGGACAGGGCCCACGAGCAGTACTTC
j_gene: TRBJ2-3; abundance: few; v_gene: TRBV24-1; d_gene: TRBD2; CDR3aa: CATSEAGGDQRTDTQYF; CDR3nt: TGTGCCACCAGTGAAGCGGGGGGTGACCAACGTACAGATACGCAGTATTTT
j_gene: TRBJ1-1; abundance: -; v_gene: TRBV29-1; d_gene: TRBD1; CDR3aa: CSVDDGTGRVEAFF; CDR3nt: TGCAGCGTTGATGACGGGACAGGGCGGGTTGAAGCTTTCTTT
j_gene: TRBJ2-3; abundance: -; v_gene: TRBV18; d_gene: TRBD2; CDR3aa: CASSPTGTTNTDTQYF; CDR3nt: TGTGCCAGCTCACCCACCGGGACTACAAACACAGATACGCAGTATTTT
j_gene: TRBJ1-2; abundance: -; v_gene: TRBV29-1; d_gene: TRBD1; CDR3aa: CSVLETGLSYTF; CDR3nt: TGCAGCGTTCTAGAGACAGGGTTAAGCTACACCTTC
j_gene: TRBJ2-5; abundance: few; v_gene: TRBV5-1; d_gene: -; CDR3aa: CASSWRQTSQETQYF; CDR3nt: TGCGCCAGCAGCTGGAGACAGACCTCCCAAGAGACCCAGTACTTC
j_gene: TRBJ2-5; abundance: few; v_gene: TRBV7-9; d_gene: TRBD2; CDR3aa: CASSVFAGDIETQYF; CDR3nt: TGTGCCAGCAGCGTTTTTGCGGGAGATATTGAGACCCAGTACTTC
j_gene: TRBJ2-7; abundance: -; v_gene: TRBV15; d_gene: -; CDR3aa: CATSRSLGYEQYF; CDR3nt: TGTGCCACCAGCAGATCCCTCGGCTACGAGCAGTACTTC
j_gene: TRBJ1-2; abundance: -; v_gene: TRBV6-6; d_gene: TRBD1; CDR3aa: CASSWTGEYGYTF; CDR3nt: TGTGCCAGCAGTTGGACAGGGGAATATGGCTACACCTTC
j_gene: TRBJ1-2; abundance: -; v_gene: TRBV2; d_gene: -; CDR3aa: CASKVEFYGYTF; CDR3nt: TGTGCCAGCAAGGTGGAGTTCTATGGCTACACCTTC
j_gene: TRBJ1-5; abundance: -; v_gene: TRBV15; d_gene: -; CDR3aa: CATSKGIGGQPQHF; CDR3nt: TGTGCCACCAGCAAGGGGATCGGGGGACAGCCCCAGCATTTT
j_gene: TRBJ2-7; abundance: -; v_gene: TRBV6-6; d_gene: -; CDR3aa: CASSYVGLYEQYF; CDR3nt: TGTGCCAGCAGTTACGTGGGTCTTTACGAGCAGTACTTC
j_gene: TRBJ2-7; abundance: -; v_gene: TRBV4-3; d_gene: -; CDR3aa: CASSQDWEAYEQYF; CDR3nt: TGCGCCAGCAGCCAAGATTGGGAAGCCTACGAGCAGTACTTC
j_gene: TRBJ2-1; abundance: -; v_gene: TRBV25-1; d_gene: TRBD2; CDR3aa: CASSRSGRALDEQFF; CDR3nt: TGTGCCAGCAGTCGTAGCGGGAGGGCCTTGGATGAGCAGTTCTTC
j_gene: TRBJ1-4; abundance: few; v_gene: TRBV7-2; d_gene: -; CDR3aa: CASSLKGEKLFF; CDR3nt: TGTGCCAGCAGCTTAAAAGGTGAAAAACTGTTTTTT
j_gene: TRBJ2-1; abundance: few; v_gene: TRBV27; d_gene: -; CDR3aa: CASSPSLFSSYNEQFF; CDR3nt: TGTGCCAGCAGTCCCAGTTTGTTCAGCTCCTACAATGAGCAGTTCTTC
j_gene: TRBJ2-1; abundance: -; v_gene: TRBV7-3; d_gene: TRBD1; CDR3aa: CASSSTGLHGEQFF; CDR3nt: TGTGCCAGCAGCTCGACAGGGTTACATGGTGAGCAGTTCTTC
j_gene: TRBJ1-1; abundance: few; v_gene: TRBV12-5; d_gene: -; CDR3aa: CASGLSPNTEAFF; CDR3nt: TGTGCTAGTGGTTTGAGTCCGAACACTGAAGCTTTCTTT
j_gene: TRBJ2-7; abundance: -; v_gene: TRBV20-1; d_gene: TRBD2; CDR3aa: CSGEGPSSYEQYF; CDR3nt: TGCAGTGGGGAGGGTCCAAGCTCCTACGAGCAGTACTTC
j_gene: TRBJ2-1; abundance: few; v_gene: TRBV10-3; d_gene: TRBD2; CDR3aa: CAISEPGGTSGGTYNEQFF; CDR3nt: TGTGCCATCAGTGAACCCGGAGGGACTAGCGGGGGAACCTACAATGAGCAGTTCTTC
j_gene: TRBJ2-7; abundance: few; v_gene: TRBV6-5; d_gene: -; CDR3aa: CASSYGGLPYEQYF; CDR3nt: TGTGCCAGCAGTTACGGGGGGCTCCCCTACGAGCAGTACTTC
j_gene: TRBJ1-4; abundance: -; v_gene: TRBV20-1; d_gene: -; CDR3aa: CSATRQYLEEKLFF; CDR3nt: TGCAGTGCTACCAGACAGTACCTTGAGGAAAAACTGTTTTTT
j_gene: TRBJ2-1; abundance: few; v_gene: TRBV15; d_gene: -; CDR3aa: CATSESRRTYNEQFF; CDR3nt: TGTGCCACCAGCGAAAGTCGCCGAACCTACAATGAGCAGTTCTTC
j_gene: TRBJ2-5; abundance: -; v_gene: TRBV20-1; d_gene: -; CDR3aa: CSARGTQDIGETQYF; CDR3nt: TGCAGTGCTAGAGGGACTCAGGATATCGGAGAGACCCAGTACTTC